The TCR beta chain described here comes from a study of T cell responses to AZD1222 COVID-19 vaccine. Points from the study as a whole: Every sample of the repertoires postdated the peak T cell response.

On this clone: Its target is unknown.

This CDR3 comprises 12 residues. From germline, CDR1 is SNHLY and CDR2 FYNNEI. V was pared by 6 bases and J by 5 bases, with 4 bases of the junction left unmatched. This table comes from immunoSEQ multiplex PCR, and its TCRdb copy is limited to in-frame clones, with some not included. Of roughly 70,000 clones in the sample, 75% to 85% were seen once. The chain combines TRBV2 with TRBJ2-7; 7 bases match TRBD1. This specimen was peripheral blood, taken on day 0 of AZD1222 vaccination. The origin of this receptor is an adult in good health. The CDR3 sequence is CASRDRIDEQYF. In DNA, the CDR3 is TGTGCCAGCAGGGACAGGATCGACGAGCAGTACTTC.